This TCR beta chain emerged from a study of blood T cell repertoires in COVID-19. Produced via immunoSEQ multiplex PCR; TCRdb's table is partial and in-frame only. Of under 150,000 clones detected, 86% appear once; the ten largest clones hold about 2.3%. V was trimmed by 4 bases and J by 5 bases, leaving 9 bases between them. Germline-derived CDR1 and CDR2 are WNHNN and SYGVQD (reference sequence). The CDR3 spans 13 residues. The chain joins TRBV10-1 to TRBJ2-1, with unresolved D. This receptor was identified in a woman aged 45-65 years who had recovered from COVID-19. Sequences were obtained from PBMCs or T cells enriched from blood (not recorded which). CDR3 sequence (DNA): TGCGCCAGCAGTGCAGCCAGGAACAATGAGCAGTTCTTC. It encodes CASSAARNNEQFF.